This T cell receptor delta chain was identified in a study of human gamma delta and Vdelta1 T cells. TCRdb reanalysed the PCR reads with CATT. Of fewer than 1,500 delta-chain clones listed, roughly two fifths were seen once; the top ten hold around 5.1%. Germline V gene data show CDR1 as TSWWSYY and CDR2 as QGS. The CDR3 covers 15 residues. The germline V and J ends were trimmed by 4 bases and 0 bases, with 12 bases remaining between them. Judged by abundance, this clone is medium-sized (0.01 to 0.1%). Sequencing was carried out using Vdelta1 gamma-delta T cells from blood. This clonotype was obtained from a human donor in good health. The chain combines TRDV1 with TRDJ1; TRDD2 is a possible D gene (5 bases). For the CDR3, the DNA is TGTGCTCTTGGGGGCAGGGGTTCCTACACCGATAAACTCATCTTT. This translates into CALGGRGSYTDKLIF.